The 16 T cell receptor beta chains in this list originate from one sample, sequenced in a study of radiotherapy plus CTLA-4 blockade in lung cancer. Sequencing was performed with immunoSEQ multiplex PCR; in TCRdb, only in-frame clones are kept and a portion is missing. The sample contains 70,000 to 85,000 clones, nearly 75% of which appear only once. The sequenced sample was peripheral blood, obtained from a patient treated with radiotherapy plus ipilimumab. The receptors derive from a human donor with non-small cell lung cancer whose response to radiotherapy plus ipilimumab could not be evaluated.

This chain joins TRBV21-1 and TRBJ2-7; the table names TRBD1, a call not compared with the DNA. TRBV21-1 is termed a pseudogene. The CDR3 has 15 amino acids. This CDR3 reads CASSSTKGPSYEQYF. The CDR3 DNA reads TGTGCCAGCAGCTCTACTAAGGGGCCCTCCTACGAGCAGTACTTC.

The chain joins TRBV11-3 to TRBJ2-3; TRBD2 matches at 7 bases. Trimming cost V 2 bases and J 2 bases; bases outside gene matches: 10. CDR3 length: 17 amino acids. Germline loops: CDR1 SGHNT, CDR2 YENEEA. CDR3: CASSLLPSGADTDTQYF. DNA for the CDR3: TGTGCCAGCAGCTTATTGCCCAGCGGGGCCGACACAGATACGCAGTATTTT.

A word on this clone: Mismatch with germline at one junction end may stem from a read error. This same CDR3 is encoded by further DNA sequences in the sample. The chain's CDR3 is CASSEFTGSTDTQYF. CDR3 bases: TGTGCCAGTAGTGAGTTTACCGGTAGCACAGATACGCAGTATTTT. The rearrangement joins TRBV6-1 to TRBJ2-3; the D is unclear. Germline V gives CDR1 MNHNS, CDR2 SASEGT. The CDR3 is 15 amino acids.

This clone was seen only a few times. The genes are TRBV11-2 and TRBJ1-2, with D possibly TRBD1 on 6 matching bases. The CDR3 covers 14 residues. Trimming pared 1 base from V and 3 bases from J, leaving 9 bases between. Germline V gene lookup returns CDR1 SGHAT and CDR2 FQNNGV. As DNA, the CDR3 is TGTGCCAGCAGCTTAGCGGCAGGGGACTATGGCTACACCTTC. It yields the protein CASSLAAGDYGYTF.

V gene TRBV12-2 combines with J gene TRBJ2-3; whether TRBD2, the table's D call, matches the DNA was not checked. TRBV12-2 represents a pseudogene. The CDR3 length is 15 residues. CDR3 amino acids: CASRLTSGSTDTQYF. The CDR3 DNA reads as TGTGCAAGTCGCTTAACTAGCGGCAGCACAGATACGCAGTATTTT.

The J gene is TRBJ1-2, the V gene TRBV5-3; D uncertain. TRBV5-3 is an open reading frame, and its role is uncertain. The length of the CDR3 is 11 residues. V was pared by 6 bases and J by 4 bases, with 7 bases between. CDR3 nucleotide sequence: TGTGCCAGAATATCGTCCTATGGCTACACCTTC. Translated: CARISSYGYTF.

CDR3 amino acids: CASSEARAGNTIYF. The CDR3 nucleotides read TGTGCCAGCAGTGAGGCCAGGGCTGGAAACACCATATATTTT. The V call is TRBV6-1, the J call TRBJ1-3, with D maybe TRBD1 (5 bases). V was cut by 3 bases and J by 2 bases, with 8 bases left in between. This CDR3 has 14 residues. The germline gives CDR1 MNHNS, CDR2 SASEGT.

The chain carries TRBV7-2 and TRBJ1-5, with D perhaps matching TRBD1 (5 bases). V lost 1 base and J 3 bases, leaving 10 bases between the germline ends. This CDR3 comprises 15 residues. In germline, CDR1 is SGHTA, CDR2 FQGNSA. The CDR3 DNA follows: TGTGCCAGCAGCTTAGGAATAGGGGTCAATCAGCCCCAGCATTTT. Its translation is CASSLGIGVNQPQHF.

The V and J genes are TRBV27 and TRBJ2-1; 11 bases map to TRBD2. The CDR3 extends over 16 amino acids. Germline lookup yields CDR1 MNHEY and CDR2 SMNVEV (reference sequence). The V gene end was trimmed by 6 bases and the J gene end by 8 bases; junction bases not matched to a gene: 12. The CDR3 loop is CASSLLTSGMGYEQFF. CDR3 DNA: TGTGCCAGCAGCCTTCTGACTAGCGGGATGGGATATGAGCAGTTCTTC.

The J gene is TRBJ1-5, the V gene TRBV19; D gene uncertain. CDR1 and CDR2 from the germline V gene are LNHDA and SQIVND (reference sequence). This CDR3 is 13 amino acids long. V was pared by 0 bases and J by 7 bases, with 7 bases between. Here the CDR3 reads CASSIDLAQPQHF. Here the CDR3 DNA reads TGTGCCAGTAGTATAGATCTAGCCCAGCCCCAGCATTTT.

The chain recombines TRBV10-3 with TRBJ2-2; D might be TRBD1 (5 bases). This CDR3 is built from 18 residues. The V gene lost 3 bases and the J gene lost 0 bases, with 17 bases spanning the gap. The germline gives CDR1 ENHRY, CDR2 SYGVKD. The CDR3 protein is CAISDILGQGTNTGELFF. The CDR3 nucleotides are TGTGCCATCAGTGATATCCTAGGGCAGGGAACGAACACCGGGGAGCTGTTTTTT.

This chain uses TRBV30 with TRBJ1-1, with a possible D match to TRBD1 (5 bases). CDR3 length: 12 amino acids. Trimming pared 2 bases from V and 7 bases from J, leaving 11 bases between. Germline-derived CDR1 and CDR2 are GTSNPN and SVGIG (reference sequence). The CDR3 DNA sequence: TGTGCCTGGAGTCTAGGGACTTTTGAAGCTTTCTTT. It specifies CAWSLGTFEAFF.

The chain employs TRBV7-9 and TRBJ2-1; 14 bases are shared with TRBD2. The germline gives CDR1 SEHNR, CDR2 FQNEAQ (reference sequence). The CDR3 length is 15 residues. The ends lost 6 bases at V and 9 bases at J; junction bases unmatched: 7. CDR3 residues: CASRPGTSGSSEQFF. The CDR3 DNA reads TGTGCCAGCAGACCCGGGACTAGCGGGAGTTCTGAGCAGTTCTTC.

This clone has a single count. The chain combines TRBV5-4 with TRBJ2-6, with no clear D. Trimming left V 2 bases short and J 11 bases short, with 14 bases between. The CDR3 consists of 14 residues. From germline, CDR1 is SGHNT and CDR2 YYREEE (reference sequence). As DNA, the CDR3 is TGTGCCAGCAGCTTATTGGCAGGTCTGGACGTCCTGACTTTC. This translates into CASSLLAGLDVLTF.

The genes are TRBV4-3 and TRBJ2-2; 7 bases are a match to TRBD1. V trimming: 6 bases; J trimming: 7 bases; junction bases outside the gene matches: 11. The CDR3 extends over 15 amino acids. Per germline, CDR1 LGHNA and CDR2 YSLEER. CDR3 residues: CASSPRDRDIGELFF. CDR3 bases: TGCGCCAGCAGTCCACGTGACAGGGACATCGGGGAGCTGTTTTTT.

The CDR3 DNA sequence: TGCGCCAGCAGCTCACGGGACAATGAGCAGTTCTTC. This encodes CASSSRDNEQFF. This chain uses TRBV10-1 with TRBJ2-1; D not certain. The V gene's germline CDR1 is WNHNN and CDR2 SYGVQD (reference sequence). The CDR3 is 12 amino acids. V lost 6 bases, J lost 5 bases, and 8 bases lay in between.